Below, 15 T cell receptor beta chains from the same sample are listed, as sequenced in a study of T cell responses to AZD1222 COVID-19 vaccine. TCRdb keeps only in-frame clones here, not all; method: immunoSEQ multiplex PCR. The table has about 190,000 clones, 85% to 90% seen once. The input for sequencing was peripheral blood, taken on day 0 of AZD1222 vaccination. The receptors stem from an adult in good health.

In DNA, the CDR3 is TGTGCCAGCAGGAAAGGACAGGAATATGGCTACACCTTC. This codes for CASRKGQEYGYTF. The chain joins TRBV2 to TRBJ1-2; TRBD1 matches 7 bases. Germline V gene lookup returns CDR1 SNHLY and CDR2 FYNNEI. With 6 bases clipped from V and 5 bases from J, the junction kept 6 bases outside the gene matches. This CDR3 spans 13 amino acids.

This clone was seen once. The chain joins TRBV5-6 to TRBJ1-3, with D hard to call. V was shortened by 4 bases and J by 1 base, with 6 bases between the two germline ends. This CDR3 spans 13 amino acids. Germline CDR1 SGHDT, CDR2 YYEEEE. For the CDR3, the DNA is TGTGCCAGCAGCCGGGGTTCTGGAAACACCATATATTTT. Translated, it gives CASSRGSGNTIYF.

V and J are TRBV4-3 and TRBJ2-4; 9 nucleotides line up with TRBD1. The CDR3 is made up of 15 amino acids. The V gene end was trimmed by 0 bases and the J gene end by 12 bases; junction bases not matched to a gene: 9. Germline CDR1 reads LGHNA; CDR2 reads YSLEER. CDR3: CASSQEGTGTRHQYF. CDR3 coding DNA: TGCGCCAGCAGCCAAGAGGGGACAGGGACCCGGCATCAGTACTTC.

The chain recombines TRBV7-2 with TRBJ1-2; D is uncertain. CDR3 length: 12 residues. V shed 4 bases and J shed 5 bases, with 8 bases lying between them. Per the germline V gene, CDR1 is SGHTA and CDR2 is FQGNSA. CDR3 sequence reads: CASSSGLYGYTF. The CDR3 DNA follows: TGTGCCAGCAGCTCCGGGTTATATGGCTACACCTTC.

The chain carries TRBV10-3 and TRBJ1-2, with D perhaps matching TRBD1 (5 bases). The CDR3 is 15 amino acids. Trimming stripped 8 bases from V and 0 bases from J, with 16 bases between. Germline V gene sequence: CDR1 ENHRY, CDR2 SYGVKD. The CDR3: CAILTGRGANYGYTF. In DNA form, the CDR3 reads TGTGCCATCTTAACAGGAAGGGGTGCTAACTATGGCTACACCTTC.

The CDR3 region is CASSLDGYEQYF. For the CDR3, the DNA is TGTGCCAGCAGTTTGGACGGCTACGAGCAGTACTTC. The chain links TRBV6-5 to TRBJ2-7; no firm D call. The CDR3 has 12 residues. Trimming cost V 4 bases and J 3 bases, with 7 bases left between them. In germline, CDR1 is MNHEY, CDR2 SVGAGI.

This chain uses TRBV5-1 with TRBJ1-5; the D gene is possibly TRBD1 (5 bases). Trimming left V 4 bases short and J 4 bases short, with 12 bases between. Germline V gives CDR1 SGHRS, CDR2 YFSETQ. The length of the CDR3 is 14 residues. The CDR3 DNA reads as TGCGCCAGCAGCCCCGGGACGCAGAATCAGCCCCAGCATTTT. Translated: CASSPGTQNQPQHF.

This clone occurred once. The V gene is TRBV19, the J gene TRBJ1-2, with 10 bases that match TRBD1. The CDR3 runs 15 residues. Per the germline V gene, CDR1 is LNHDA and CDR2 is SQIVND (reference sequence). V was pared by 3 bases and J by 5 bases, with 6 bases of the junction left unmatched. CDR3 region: CASSIPGQGTYGYTF. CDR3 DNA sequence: TGTGCCAGTAGTATCCCGGGACAGGGGACATATGGCTACACCTTC.

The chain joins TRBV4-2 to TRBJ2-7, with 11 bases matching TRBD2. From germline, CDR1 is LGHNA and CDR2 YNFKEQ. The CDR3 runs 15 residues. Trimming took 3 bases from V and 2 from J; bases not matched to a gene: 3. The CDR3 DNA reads TGTGCCAGCAGCCAGATTAGCGGGGGGGCCTACGAGCAGTACTTC. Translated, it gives CASSQISGGAYEQYF.

DNA for the CDR3: TGTGCCAGCAGCCCCGCGGGGGGGATTTCACCCCTCCACTTT. This translates into CASSPAGGISPLHF. V and J are TRBV28 and TRBJ1-6; perhaps TRBD1 as D (5 bases). The V gene lost 6 bases and the J gene lost 9 bases, with 15 bases spanning the gap. This CDR3 contains 14 residues. The germline gives CDR1 MDHEN, CDR2 SYDVKM.

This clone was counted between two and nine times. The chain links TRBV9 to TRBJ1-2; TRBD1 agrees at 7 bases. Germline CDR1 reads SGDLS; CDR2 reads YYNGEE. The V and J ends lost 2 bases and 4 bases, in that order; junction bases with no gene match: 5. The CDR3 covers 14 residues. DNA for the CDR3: TGTGCCAGCAGCGTGGCCCGACAGGGCTATGGCTACACCTTC. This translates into CASSVARQGYGYTF. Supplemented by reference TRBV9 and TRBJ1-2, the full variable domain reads DSGVTQTPKHLITATGQRVTLRCSPRSGDLSVYWYQQSLDQGLQFLIQYYNGEERAKGNILERFSAQQFPDLHSELNLSSLELGDSALYFCASSVARQGYGYTFGSGTRLTVV.

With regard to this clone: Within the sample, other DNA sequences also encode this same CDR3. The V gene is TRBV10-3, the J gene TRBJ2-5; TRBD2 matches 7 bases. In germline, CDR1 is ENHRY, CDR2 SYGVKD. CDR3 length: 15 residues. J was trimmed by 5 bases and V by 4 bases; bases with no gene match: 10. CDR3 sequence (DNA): TGTGCCATCAGTGGGGCGGGCGGGGGAAAGGAGACCCAGTACTTC. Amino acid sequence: CAISGAGGGKETQYF.

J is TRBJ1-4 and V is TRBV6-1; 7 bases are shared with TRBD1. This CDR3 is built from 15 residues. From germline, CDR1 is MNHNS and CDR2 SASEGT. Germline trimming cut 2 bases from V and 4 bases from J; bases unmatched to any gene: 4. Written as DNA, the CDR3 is TGTGCCAGCAGTGAATTTCGACAGGGTAATGAAAAACTGTTTTTT. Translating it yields CASSEFRQGNEKLFF.

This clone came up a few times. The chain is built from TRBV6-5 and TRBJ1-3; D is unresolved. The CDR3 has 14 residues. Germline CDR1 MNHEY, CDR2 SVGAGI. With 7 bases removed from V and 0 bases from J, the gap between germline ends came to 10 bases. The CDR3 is CASTSAPSGNTIYF. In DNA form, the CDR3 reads TGTGCCAGCACATCAGCTCCCTCTGGAAACACCATATATTTT.

The CDR3 spells CASSLRGDTDTQYF. The CDR3 nucleotides read TGTGCCAGCAGCTTAAGAGGAGACACAGATACGCAGTATTTT. This rearrangement joins TRBV7-2 to TRBJ2-3, with unresolved D. This CDR3 has 14 amino acids. V was pared by 2 bases and J by 2 bases, with 8 bases between. From germline, CDR1 is SGHTA and CDR2 FQGNSA.